This record covers a single T cell receptor beta chain. These data originate in a study of blood T cells in healthy people across ages. The authors ran a second PCR of about 6 to 11 cycles using a sample-barcoded 5' primer and a J-beta primer mix. TCRdb re-called the 5' RACE reads with MiXCR, one entry per CDR3 protein. Here the sample spans over a million distinct CDR3 sequences, 59% being singletons. What was sequenced was blood. The receptor was isolated from a man younger than 35 in good health.

CDR3 nucleotide sequence: TGTGCCAGCAGCCGCGAGGCATTTCGTGAAAAACTGTTTTTT. Its protein product is CASSREAFREKLFF. This chain joins TRBV7-9 and TRBJ1-4; D gene uncertain. The germline CDR1 and CDR2 sequences are SEHNR and FQNEAQ (reference sequence). Trimming took off 5 bases at V and 7 bases at J, with 14 bases between the two ends. There are 14 residues in the CDR3. The variable domain in full, completed from reference TRBV7-9 and TRBJ1-4, reads DTGVSQNPRHKITKRGQNVTFRCDPISEHNRLYWYRQTLGQGPEFLTYFQNEAQLEKSRLLSDRFSAERPKGSFSTLEIQRTEQGDSAMYLCASSREAFREKLFFGSGTQLSVL.